This T cell receptor (beta chain) originates from a study of shared clonotypes between healthy human individuals. In the study overall: The study used three CD4 naive, three CD4 memory, two CD8 naive and one CD8 memory plate per donor.

As concerns this clone: Its specificity is unknown.

In germline, CDR1 is SGHDT, CDR2 YYEEEE. The CDR3 runs to 12 residues. Between the trimmed V and J ends, which lost 2 bases and 7 bases, there was a span of 8 bases. Findings of the study overall: Among a few donors, roughly 5% of naive CD4 clonotypes were found in common. Expectations were that clonotype sharing among donors would be affected by sequencing depth. In general, naive subsets displayed greater estimated richness than memory subsets did.

Produced via immunoSEQ multiplex PCR; TCRdb's table is partial and in-frame only. The repertoire holds 2 million to 2.5 million clones, with roughly 92% as singletons. J is TRBJ2-3 and V is TRBV5-6; D may be TRBD2 (5 bases). The source of this sequence is a man aged 18-30 years in good health. Some clones in this sample may be carry-over from other donors' samples. Sample: naive CD4+ T cells from PBMCs. Noted subset: CD45RA+ positively selected. The CDR3 region has the DNA TGTGCCAGCAGCTTAAACGGGAATACGCAGTATTTT. It specifies CASSLNGNTQYF.